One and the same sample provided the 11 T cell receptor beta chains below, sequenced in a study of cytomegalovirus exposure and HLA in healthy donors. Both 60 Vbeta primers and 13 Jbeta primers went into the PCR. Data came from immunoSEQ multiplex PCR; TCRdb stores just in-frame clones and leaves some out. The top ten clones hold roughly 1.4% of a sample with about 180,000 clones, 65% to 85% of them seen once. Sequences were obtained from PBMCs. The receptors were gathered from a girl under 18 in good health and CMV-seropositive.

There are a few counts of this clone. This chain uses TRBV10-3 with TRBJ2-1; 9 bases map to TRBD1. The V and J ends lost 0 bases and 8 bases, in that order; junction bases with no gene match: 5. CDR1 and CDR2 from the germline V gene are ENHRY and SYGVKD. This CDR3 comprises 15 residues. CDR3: CAISESMDRGHEQFF. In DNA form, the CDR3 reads TGTGCCATCAGTGAGTCGATGGACAGGGGACATGAGCAGTTCTTC.

CDR3 DNA sequence: TGTGCCAGCACCCCGGGGGTACTAGCTCTAGATACGCAGTATTTT. This codes for CASTPGVLALDTQYF. The chain uses TRBV5-4 and TRBJ2-3; D possibly corresponds to TRBD2 (6 bases). The V end was cut by 6 bases, the J end by 5 bases, with 19 bases between. CDR1 is SGHNT and CDR2 is YYREEE in the germline V gene (reference sequence). The CDR3 is 15 residues long.

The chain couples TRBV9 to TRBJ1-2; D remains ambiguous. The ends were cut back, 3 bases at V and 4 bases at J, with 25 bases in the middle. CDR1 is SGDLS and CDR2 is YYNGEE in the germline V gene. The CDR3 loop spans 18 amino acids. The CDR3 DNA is TGTGCCAGCAGCGCCAGCGCCACTTGGCGCGCGCAGATCTATGGCTACACCTTC. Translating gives CASSASATWRAQIYGYTF.

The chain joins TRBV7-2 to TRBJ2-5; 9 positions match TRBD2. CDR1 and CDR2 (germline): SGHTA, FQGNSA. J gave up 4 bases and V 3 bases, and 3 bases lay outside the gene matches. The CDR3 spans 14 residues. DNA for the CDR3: TGTGCCAGCAGCTTTCAGACTAGCGGAGAGACCCAGTACTTC. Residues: CASSFQTSGETQYF.

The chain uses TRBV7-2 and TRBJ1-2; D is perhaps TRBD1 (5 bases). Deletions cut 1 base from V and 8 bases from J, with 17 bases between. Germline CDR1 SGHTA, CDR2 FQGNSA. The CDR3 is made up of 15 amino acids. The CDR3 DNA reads TGTGCCAGCAGCTTAGTTTTGGAATCGGGGGAGGGCTACACCTTC. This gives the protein CASSLVLESGEGYTF. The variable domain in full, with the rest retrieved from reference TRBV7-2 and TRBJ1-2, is GAGVSQSPSNKVTEKGKDVELRCDPISGHTALYWYRQSLGQGLEFLIYFQGNSAPDKSGLPSDRFSAERTGGSVSTLTIQRTQQEDSAVYLCASSLVLESGEGYTFGSGTRLTVV.

The CDR3 reads CASRKKTGGTSTDTQYF. The CDR3 DNA reads TGTGCCAGCAGAAAGAAGACAGGGGGGACTAGCACAGATACGCAGTATTTT. J is TRBJ2-3 and V is TRBV7-8; TRBD1 agrees at 9 bases. From germline, CDR1 is SGHVS and CDR2 FQNEAQ. The J segment lost 0 bases and the V segment lost 6 bases, leaving 10 bases of the junction unmatched. The CDR3 totals 17 residues.

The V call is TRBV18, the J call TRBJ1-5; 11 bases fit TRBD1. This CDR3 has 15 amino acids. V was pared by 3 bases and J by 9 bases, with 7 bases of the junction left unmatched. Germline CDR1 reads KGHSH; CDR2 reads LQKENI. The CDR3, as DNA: TGTGCCAGCTCACCGGGACAGGGGGGTAGCGCGCCCCAGCATTTT. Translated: CASSPGQGGSAPQHF.

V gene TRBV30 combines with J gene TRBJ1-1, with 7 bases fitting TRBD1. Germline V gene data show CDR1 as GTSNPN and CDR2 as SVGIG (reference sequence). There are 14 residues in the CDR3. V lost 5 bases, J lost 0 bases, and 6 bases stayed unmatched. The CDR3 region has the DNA TGTGCCTGGGCTGGACAGGTCGTGAACACTGAAGCTTTCTTT. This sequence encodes CAWAGQVVNTEAFF.

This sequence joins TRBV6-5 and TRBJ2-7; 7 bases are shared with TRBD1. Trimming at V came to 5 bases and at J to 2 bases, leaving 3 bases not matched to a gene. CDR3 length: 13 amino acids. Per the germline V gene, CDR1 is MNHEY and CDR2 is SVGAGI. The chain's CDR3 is CASSRQGPYEQYF. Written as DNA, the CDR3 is TGTGCCAGCAGTCGACAGGGCCCCTACGAGCAGTACTTC.

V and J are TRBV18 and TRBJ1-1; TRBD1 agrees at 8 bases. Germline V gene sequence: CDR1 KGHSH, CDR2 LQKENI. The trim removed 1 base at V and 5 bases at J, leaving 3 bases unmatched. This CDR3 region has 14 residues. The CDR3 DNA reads TGTGCCAGCTCACCACAGAGGACAGGGACTGAAGCTTTCTTT. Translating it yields CASSPQRTGTEAFF.

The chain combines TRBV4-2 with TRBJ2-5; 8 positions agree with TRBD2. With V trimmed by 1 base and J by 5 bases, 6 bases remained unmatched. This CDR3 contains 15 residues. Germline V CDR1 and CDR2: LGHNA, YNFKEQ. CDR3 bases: TGTGCCAGCAGCCAAGTCCGAGCGGGAGTTGAGACCCAGTACTTC. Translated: CASSQVRAGVETQYF.